These T cell receptor beta chains were read from a single sample in a study of persistence of HIV-infected CD4 T cells. TCRdb's copy holds only in-frame clones and misses some; the assay was immunoSEQ multiplex PCR. Of 50,000 to 65,000 clones listed, about 81% were seen once; the top ten hold roughly 1.7%. These receptors are not linked to any known antigen. The specimen was CD4+ T cells sorted from PBMCs after 18-hour stimulation, collected from a patient who received antiretroviral therapy. All receptors come from an adult man with HIV who was CMV-seropositive. The conserved cysteine and the conserved F or W are not part of the CDR3 here.

ASSGMWMNTEAF	TRBV25-1
ASSFSGTESGNTIY	TRBV7-2
ASSPLTGGGTEAF	TRBV27
ASRPSIGWDQPQH	TRBV27
ASSSGTEFYEQY	TRBV28
ASRGTGGLYNSPLH	TRBV28
ASSLVNAGGAYNEQF	TRBV5-1
ASSIWPPGANVLT	TRBV19
ASSLGVGQGNTEAF	TRBV5-1
ASSYGVRSYEQY	TRBV6-5
ASSVGDMAYEQY	TRBV9
ATTDSSTNEKLF	TRBV19
ASSIRDRVEKLF	TRBV19
ASSQGLASGANVLT	TRBV4-2
ASIKGGAYEQY	TRBV6-5
ASSRLTENTEAF	TRBV4-1
ATSDMVEDTIY	TRBV24-1
ASSFSQPGGAYRGNTEAF	TRBV11-3
ASSISAGDSGYT	TRBV19
ASSAVSGNTIY	TRBV2
ASSPPRTNRGYNEQF	TRBV28
ASSIVVSGRNEAF	TRBV19
ASSYERGTGELF	TRBV6-5
SARSSAQY	TRBV20-1
ATSDGPGTSVSQY	TRBV24-1
ASSTGDSIGSGELF	TRBV5-1
ASSIADYGYT	TRBV28
ASSVENNSPLH	TRBV9
ASSQDFRVGTATNEKLF	TRBV4-2
SVEDPVTAPRAF	TRBV29-1
ASSVEGALDNEKLF	TRBV9
ASSPLAGNYGYT	TRBV3-1/TRBV3-2
ASSEWSASTDTQY	TRBV6-1
ASSIARGSEKLF	TRBV19
ASSSYEQY	TRBV2
ASSGTGSGYT	TRBV25-1
ASSSGLDPRNEQF	TRBV5-4
ASMLRDTPSTGQY	TRBV6-5